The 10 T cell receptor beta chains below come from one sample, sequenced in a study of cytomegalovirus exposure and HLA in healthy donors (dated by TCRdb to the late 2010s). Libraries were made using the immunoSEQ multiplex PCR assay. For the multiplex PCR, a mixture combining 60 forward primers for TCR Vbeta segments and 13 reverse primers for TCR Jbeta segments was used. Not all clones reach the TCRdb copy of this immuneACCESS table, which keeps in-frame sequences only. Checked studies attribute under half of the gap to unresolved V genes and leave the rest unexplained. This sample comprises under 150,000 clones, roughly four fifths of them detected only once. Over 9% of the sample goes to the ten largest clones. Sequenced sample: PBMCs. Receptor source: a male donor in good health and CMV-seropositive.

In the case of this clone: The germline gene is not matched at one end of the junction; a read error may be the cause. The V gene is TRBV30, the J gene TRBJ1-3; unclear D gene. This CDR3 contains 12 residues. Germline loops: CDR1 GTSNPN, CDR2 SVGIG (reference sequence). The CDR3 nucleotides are TGTGCCTGGAGTGTACTTGGAGACACCATATATTTT. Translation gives CAWSVLGDTIYF.

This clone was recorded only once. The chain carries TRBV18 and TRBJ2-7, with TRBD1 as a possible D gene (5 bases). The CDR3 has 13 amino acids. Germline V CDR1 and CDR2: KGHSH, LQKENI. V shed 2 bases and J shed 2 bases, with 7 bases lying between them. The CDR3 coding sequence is TGTGCCAGCTCACCAAGGGGTACCTACGAGCAGTACTTC. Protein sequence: CASSPRGTYEQYF.

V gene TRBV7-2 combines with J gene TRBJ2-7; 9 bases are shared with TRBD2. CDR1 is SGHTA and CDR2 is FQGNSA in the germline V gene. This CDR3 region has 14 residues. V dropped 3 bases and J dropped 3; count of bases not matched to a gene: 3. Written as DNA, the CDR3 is TGTGCCAGCAGCTTGACTAGCGGAGACTACGAGCAGTACTTC. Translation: CASSLTSGDYEQYF. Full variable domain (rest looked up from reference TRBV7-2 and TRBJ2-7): GAGVSQSPSNKVTEKGKDVELRCDPISGHTALYWYRQSLGQGLEFLIYFQGNSAPDKSGLPSDRFSAERTGGSVSTLTIQRTQQEDSAVYLCASSLTSGDYEQYFGPGTRLTVT.

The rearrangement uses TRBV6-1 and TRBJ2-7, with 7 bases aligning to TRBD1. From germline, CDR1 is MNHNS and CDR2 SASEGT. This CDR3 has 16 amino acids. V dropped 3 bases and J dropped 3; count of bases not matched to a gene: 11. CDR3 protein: CASSDPTGVGFYEQYF. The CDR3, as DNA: TGTGCCAGCAGTGACCCAACAGGGGTAGGGTTCTACGAGCAGTACTTC.

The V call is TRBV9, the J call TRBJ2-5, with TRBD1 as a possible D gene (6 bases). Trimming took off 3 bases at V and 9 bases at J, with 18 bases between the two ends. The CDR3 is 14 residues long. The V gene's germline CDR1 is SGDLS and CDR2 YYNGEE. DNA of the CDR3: TGTGCCAGCAGCGCCCTAGCCCGCCCAGGGGCCCAGTACTTC. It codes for CASSALARPGAQYF.

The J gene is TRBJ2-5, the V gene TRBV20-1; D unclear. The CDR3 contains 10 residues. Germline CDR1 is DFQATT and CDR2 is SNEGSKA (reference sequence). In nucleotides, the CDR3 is TGCAGCCTCCCAGCGGAGACCCAGTACTTC. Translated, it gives CSLPAETQYF.

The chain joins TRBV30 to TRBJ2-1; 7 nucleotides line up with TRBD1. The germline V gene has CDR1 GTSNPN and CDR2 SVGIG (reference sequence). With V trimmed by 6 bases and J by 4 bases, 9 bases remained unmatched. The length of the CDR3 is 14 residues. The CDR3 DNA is TGTGCCTGCCAAACAGGGGCGAGTTACAATGAGCAGTTCTTC. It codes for CACQTGASYNEQFF.

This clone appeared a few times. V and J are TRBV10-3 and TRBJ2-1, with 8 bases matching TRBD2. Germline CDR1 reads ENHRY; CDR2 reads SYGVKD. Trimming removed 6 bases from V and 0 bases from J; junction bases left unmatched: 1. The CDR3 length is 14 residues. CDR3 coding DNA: TGTGCCATCAGGGGGACTAGCTCCTACAATGAGCAGTTCTTC. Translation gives CAIRGTSSYNEQFF.

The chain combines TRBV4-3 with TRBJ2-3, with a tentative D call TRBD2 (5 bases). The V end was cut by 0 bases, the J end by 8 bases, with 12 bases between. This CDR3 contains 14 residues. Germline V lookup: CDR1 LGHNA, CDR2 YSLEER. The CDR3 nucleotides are TGCGCCAGCAGCCAAGATCGGGCTAGCCCTACGCAGTATTTT. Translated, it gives CASSQDRASPTQYF.

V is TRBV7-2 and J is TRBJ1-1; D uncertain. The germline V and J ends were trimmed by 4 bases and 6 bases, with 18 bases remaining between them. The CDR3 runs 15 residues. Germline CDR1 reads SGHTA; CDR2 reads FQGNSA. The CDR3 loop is CASSSRLGEKAEAFF. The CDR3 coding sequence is TGTGCCAGCAGCTCACGCCTAGGAGAAAAAGCTGAAGCTTTCTTT.